This is a list of T cell receptor beta chains from one sample in a study of T-cell memory formation after mild COVID-19. TCRdb ran MiXCR on the 5' RACE reads and lists one entry per CDR3 protein. The sample has roughly 280,000 distinct CDR3 sequences; around 15% are singletons. Sequencing was done on a sample of PBMCs or a T cell subset sorted from them (not recorded which). Receptor source: a man between 18 and 29 years old who had mild COVID-19 (a few samples of this study predate the infection). Cell type and time point are not known. CDR3s include the opening cysteine and the closing phenylalanine or tryptophan. D genes are given only for firm matches. Rows may omit the clone size; those that give it use once, few, many or a size class.

.,TRBV7-9,TRBJ1-4,.,TGTGCCAGCAGCTTGGGGGGCGTTAATGAAAAACTGTTTTTT,CASSLGGVNEKLFF
.,TRBV12-3/TRBV12-4,TRBJ1-1,.,TGTGCCAGCACCCGGGGGGGGGCGAGGACTGAAGCTTTCTTT,CASTRGGARTEAFF
TRBD2,TRBV7-2,TRBJ2-1,few,TGTGCCAGCAGCCCGCCACTAGCGGGTAGCTCCTACAATGAGCAGTTCTTC,CASSPPLAGSSYNEQFF
.,TRBV7-2,TRBJ1-1,many,TGTGCCAGTGTACAGGGTGAAGCTTTCTTT,CASVQGEAFF
TRBD2,TRBV7-2,TRBJ2-1,many,TGTGCCAGCAGGTCCGGGGGGGTCCTTGGCAATGAGCAGTTCTTC,CASRSGGVLGNEQFF
TRBD2,TRBV3-1,TRBJ2-1,.,TGTGCCAGCAGCCAAACCGTGGGGACTAGCGGATACAATGAGCAGTTCTTC,CASSQTVGTSGYNEQFF
.,TRBV12-3/TRBV12-4,TRBJ2-4,.,TGTGCCAGCAGCCATCTGCAGTTAGGAGGGGTAAACATTCAGTACTTC,CASSHLQLGGVNIQYF
.,TRBV6-2/TRBV6-3,TRBJ2-7,few,TGTGCCAGCACCGCTCACGGGTTTCTTCAGAACGAGCAGTACTTC,CASTAHGFLQNEQYF
TRBD1,TRBV5-1,TRBJ2-7,.,TGCGCCAGCAGCTACGGGACAGTCAGCTCCTACGAGCAGTACTTC,CASSYGTVSSYEQYF
TRBD1,TRBV5-1,TRBJ1-1,few,TGCGCCAGCAGCTTGGTAAGGGGGCGCGTCATTTCTGAAGCTTTCTTT,CASSLVRGRVISEAFF
.,TRBV4-2,TRBJ2-2,once,TGTGCCAGCAGCCAGTGGGTAGCGTCGAACACCGGGGAGCTGTTTTTT,CASSQWVASNTGELFF
.,TRBV9,TRBJ1-1,.,TGTGCCAGCAGCGTAGGAAACTTAGGGGGGACTGAAGCTTTCTTT,CASSVGNLGGTEAFF